The 5 T cell receptor beta chains given below trace back to one sample, sequenced in a study of breast tumors, draining lymph nodes, adjacent tissues. Samples came from axillary lymph nodes draining the breast cancer. TCRdb re-derived calls from the multiplex PCR reads in MiXCR, one entry per CDR3 protein. The sample shows about 130,000 distinct CDR3 sequences, roughly 21% of them seen only once. Sequencing input: axillary lymph node tissue. These receptors all stem from a female donor with breast cancer. Some clones in this sample may be carry-over from other donors' samples.

This clonotype was found many times. The chain employs TRBV11-2 and TRBJ2-7, with TRBD2 matching 8 bases. Germline V gene sequence: CDR1 SGHAT, CDR2 FQNNGV. This CDR3 comprises 14 residues. Germline trimming cut 2 bases from V and 7 bases from J; bases unmatched to any gene: 7. Written as DNA, the CDR3 is TGTGCCAGCAGCTTAAGGGCGGGAGGAGAGGAGCAGTACTTC. Its translation is CASSLRAGGEEQYF.

This clonotype was seen ten or more times. The chain couples TRBV7-8 to TRBJ2-1; 9 nucleotides align to TRBD1. J gave up 6 bases and V 3 bases, and 3 bases lay outside the gene matches. Germline CDR1 reads SGHVS; CDR2 reads FQNEAQ. CDR3 length equals 14 residues. CDR3 amino acids: CASSFDRGANEQFF. CDR3 DNA: TGTGCCAGCAGCTTTGACAGGGGGGCCAATGAGCAGTTCTTC.

In its sample, this clonotype was seen many times. The chain combines TRBV7-6 with TRBJ2-7; 7 bases are shared with TRBD2. From germline, CDR1 is SGHVS and CDR2 FNYEAQ. This CDR3 contains 15 residues. V was pared by 4 bases and J by 0 bases, with 6 bases of the junction left unmatched. The CDR3 here is CASSSQAGHSYEQYF. The CDR3 coding sequence is TGTGCCAGCAGCTCACAAGCGGGGCACTCCTACGAGCAGTACTTC.

This clonotype was picked up many times. This chain links TRBV3-1 with TRBJ1-4, with a possible D match to TRBD1 (6 bases). Germline CDR1 is LGHDT and CDR2 is YNNKEL (reference sequence). The CDR3 has 15 residues. The V end was cut by 4 bases, the J end by 7 bases, with 16 bases between. The CDR3 coding sequence is TGTGCCAGCAGCCTCCCGACAGGTTCGGGTGAAAAACTGTTTTTT. Translated, it gives CASSLPTGSGEKLFF.

Many counts were recorded for this clonotype. J is TRBJ1-6 and V is TRBV5-6; D unresolved. This CDR3 spans 17 amino acids. Trimming shortened V by 2 bases and J by 1 base, and 13 bases separated the two germline ends. Germline loops: CDR1 SGHDT, CDR2 YYEEEE. The CDR3 DNA reads as TGTGCCAGCAGCTTCACCCCCTATAGGTCCTATAATTCACCCCTCCACTTT. Translated, it gives CASSFTPYRSYNSPLHF.